This TCR beta chain stems from a study of blood T cells in healthy people across ages. Study-wide points: Estimates drawn from one million T cells were deemed to understate diversity.

Individuals who donated were healthy Caucasians from Russia aged roughly 6 to 100. Germline values: CDR1 SEHNR, CDR2 FQNEAQ (reference sequence). V lost 6 bases, J lost 7 bases, and 2 bases stayed unmatched. CDR3 size: 11 residues. This clonotype showed up just a few times. The antigen is undetermined. Next came a second PCR, run for about 7 to 12 cycles, which used a sample-barcoded 5' primer along with a J-beta primer mix. Every sample returned 2.5 million or more CDR3-containing paired-end reads. Via MiXCR, TCRdb re-called the 5' RACE reads, giving one row per CDR3 protein. This table has 730,000 or so distinct CDR3 sequences, 40% to 45% appearing once.

The TCR was taken from a man of 80 years or more in good health. The sequencing sample was made of blood. The chain recombines TRBV7-9 with TRBJ1-1; 7 bases agree with TRBD1. This CDR3 reads CASRRQGEAFF. The CDR3 nucleotides read TGTGCCAGCAGGAGACAGGGTGAAGCTTTCTTT.